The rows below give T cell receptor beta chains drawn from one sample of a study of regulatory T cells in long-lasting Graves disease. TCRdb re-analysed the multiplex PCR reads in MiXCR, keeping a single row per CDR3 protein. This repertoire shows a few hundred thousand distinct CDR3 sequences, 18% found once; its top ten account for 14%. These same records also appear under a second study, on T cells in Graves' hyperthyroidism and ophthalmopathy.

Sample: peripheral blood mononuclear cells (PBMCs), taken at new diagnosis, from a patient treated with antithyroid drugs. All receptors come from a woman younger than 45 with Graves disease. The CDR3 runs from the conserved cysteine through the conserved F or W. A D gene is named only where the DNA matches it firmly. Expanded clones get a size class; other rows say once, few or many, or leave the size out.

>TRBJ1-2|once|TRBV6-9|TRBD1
CASSYSLKGDRGYGYTF
TGTGCCAGCAGTTACTCTTTAAAGGGGGACAGGGGTTATGGCTACACCTTC
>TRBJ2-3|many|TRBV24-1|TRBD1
CATSDSRTGSMGGTQYF
TGTGCCACCAGTGATTCGCGGACAGGGAGTATGGGAGGTACGCAGTATTTT
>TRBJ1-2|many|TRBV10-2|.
CASSEDRPFNYGYTF
TGCGCCAGCAGTGAGGACAGGCCTTTTAACTATGGCTACACCTTC
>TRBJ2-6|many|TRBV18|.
CASSRLQLAGANVLTF
TGTGCCAGCTCACGCCTCCAATTAGCTGGGGCCAACGTCCTGACTTTC
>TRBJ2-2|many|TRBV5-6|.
CASIVQANTGELFF
TGTGCCAGCATCGTCCAGGCGAACACCGGGGAGCTGTTTTTT
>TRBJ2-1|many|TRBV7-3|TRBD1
CASSSTDRGSYNEQFF
TGTGCCAGCAGCTCGACAGACAGGGGCTCCTACAATGAGCAGTTCTTC
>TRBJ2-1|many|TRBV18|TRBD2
CASSPTSGLSSYNEQFF
TGTGCCAGCTCACCGACTAGCGGGCTGAGCTCCTACAATGAGCAGTTCTTC
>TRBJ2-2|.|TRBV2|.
CASSDLASNTGELLF
TGTGCCAGCAGTGATCTAGCCTCGAACACCGGGGAGCTGCTTTTT
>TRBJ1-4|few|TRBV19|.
CASSLGGRREKLFF
TGTGCCAGTTCGTTGGGGGGGCGCAGGGAAAAACTGTTTTTT
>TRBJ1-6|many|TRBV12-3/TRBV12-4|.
CASKQGNSPLHF
TGTGCCAGCAAACAGGGTAATTCACCCCTCCACTTT
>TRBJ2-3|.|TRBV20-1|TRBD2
CSPRAGGQYF
TGCAGTCCTCGAGCGGGGGGGCAGTATTTT
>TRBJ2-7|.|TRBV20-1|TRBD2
CSARGLAGDSYEQYF
TGCAGTGCTAGAGGGCTAGCGGGGGACTCCTACGAGCAGTACTTC
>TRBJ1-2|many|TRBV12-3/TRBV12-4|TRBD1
CASRPGQDYGYTF
TGTGCCAGCAGACCGGGACAGGACTATGGCTACACCTTC
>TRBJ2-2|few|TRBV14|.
CASSRTRDGNTGELFF
TGTGCCAGCAGCCGTACCCGGGACGGCAACACCGGGGAGCTGTTTTTT
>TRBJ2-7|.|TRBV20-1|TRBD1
CSAIHGTGTYEQYF
TGCAGTGCAATCCACGGGACAGGGACCTACGAGCAGTACTTC
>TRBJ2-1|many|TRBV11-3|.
CASSRWQHNEQFF
TGTGCCAGCAGCCGGTGGCAACACAATGAGCAGTTCTTC
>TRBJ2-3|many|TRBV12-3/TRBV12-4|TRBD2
CASSSGTSGVTDTQYF
TGTGCCAGCAGTAGCGGGACTAGCGGGGTAACAGATACGCAGTATTTT
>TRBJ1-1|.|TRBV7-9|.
CASSLGLGAGEAFF
TGTGCCAGCAGCTTAGGTTTGGGGGCTGGTGAAGCTTTCTTT
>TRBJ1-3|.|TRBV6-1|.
CASGERGTLSGNTIYF
TGTGCCAGCGGTGAAAGGGGAACTCTCTCTGGAAACACCATATATTTT
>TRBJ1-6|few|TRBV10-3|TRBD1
CAIRMGQGNSPLHF
TGTGCCATCAGGATGGGACAGGGTAATTCACCCCTCCACTTT
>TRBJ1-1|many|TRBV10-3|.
CAISENLGGAYTEAFF
TGTGCCATCAGTGAGAACCTGGGGGGTGCGTACACTGAAGCTTTCTTT
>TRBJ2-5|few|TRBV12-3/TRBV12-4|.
CASSLFQGRGETQYF
TGTGCCAGCAGTTTGTTTCAGGGTCGGGGAGAGACCCAGTACTTC
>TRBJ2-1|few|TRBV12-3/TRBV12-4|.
CASSHRGGTYNEQFF
TGTGCCAGCAGTCACCGCGGGGGCACCTACAATGAGCAGTTCTTC
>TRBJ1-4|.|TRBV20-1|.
CSARKGGPDEKLFF
TGCAGTGCTAGAAAGGGGGGGCCAGACGAAAAACTGTTTTTT
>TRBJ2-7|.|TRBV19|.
CASSALGNNEQYF
TGTGCCAGTAGTGCACTAGGTAATAACGAGCAGTACTTC
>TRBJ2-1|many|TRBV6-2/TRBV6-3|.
CASSPSFGWFF
TGTGCCAGCAGTCCTAGCTTCGGATGGTTCTTC
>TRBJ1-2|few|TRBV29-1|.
CSAGHHSRGYTF
TGCAGCGCCGGACATCACTCTAGGGGCTACACCTTC
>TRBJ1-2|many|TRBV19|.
CASSIEGRGYGYTF
TGTGCCAGTAGTATCGAGGGACGGGGCTATGGCTACACCTTC
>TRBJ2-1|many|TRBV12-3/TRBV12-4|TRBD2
CASSPGTSGATEQFF
TGTGCCAGCAGTCCTGGGACTAGCGGGGCGACTGAGCAGTTCTTC
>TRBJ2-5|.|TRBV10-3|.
CAISPEYQETQYF
TGTGCCATCAGTCCGGAGTACCAAGAGACCCAGTACTTC
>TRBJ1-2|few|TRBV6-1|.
CASSRSRETYGYTF
TGTGCCAGCAGTAGAAGTCGGGAAACCTATGGCTACACCTTC
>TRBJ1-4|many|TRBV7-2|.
CASSPSGGTWPEKLFF
TGTGCCAGCAGCCCGAGTGGGGGGACCTGGCCTGAAAAACTGTTTTTT
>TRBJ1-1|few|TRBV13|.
CASSLVQGADTEAFF
TGTGCCAGCAGCTTAGTCCAAGGGGCGGACACTGAAGCTTTCTTT